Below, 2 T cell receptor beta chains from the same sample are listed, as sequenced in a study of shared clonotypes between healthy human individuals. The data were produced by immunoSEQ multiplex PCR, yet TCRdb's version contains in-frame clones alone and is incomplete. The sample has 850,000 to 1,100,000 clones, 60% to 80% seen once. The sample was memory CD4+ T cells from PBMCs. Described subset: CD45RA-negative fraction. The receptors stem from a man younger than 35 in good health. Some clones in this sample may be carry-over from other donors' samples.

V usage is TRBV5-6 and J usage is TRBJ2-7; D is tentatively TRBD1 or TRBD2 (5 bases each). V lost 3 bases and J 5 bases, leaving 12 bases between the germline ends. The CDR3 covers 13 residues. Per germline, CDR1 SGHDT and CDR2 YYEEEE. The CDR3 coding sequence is TGTGCCAGCAGCTGGGCAAGAGGGGACGAGCAGTACTTC. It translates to CASSWARGDEQYF.

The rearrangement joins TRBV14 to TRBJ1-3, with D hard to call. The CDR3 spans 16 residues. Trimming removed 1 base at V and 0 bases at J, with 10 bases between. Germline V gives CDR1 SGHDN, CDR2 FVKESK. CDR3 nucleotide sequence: TGTGCCAGCAGCCAAGGACTACTAGTCTCTGGAAACACCATATATTTT. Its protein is CASSQGLLVSGNTIYF.